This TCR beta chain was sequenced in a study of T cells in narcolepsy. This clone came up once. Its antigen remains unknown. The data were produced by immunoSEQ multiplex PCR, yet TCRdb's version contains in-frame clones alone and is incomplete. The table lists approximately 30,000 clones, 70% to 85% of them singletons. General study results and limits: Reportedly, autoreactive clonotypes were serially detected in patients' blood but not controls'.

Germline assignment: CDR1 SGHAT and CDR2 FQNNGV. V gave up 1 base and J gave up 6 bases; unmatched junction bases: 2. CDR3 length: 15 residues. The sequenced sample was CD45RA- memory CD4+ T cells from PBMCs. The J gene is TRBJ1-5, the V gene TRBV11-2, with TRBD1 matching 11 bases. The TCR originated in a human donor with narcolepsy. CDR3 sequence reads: CASSLGTGGFQPQHF. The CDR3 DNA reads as TGTGCCAGCAGCTTAGGGACAGGGGGCTTTCAGCCCCAGCATTTT.